The 8 T cell receptor beta chains given below trace back to one sample, sequenced in a study of blood T cell repertoires in COVID-19. Data came from immunoSEQ multiplex PCR; TCRdb stores just in-frame clones and leaves some out. The repertoire holds roughly 200,000 clones, with 88% as singletons. Sequenced input: PBMCs or T cells enriched from blood (not recorded which). Receptors originate from a woman aged 25-40 years who had recovered from COVID-19.

The chain employs TRBV12-3 or TRBV12-4 and TRBJ1-1, with D hard to call. V was clipped by 3 bases and J by 8 bases, with 13 bases between them. The CDR3 has 13 amino acids. The CDR3 nucleotides read TGTGCCAGCAGTTTGGCTCCCGAGACAGAAGCTTTCTTT. Protein product: CASSLAPETEAFF.

The chain uses TRBV9 and TRBJ2-3; perhaps TRBD2 as D (6 bases). Trimming removed 0 bases at V and 1 base at J, with 12 bases between. Germline V gene lookup returns CDR1 SGDLS and CDR2 YYNGEE. CDR3 length equals 16 residues. The CDR3 DNA is TGTGCCAGCAGCGTAGAGGCGGGGACGGGCACAGATACGCAGTATTTT. It yields the protein CASSVEAGTGTDTQYF.

J is TRBJ2-5 and V is TRBV5-4, with 15 bases fitting TRBD2. There are 16 residues in the CDR3. Per the germline V gene, CDR1 is SGHNT and CDR2 is YYREEE (reference sequence). V was pared by 3 bases and J by 1 base, with 1 base of the junction left unmatched. The CDR3 sequence is CASSWGLAGGQETQYF. In DNA form, the CDR3 reads TGTGCCAGCAGCTGGGGACTAGCGGGGGGCCAAGAGACCCAGTACTTC.

This clone is a singleton in its sample. The chain links TRBV19 to TRBJ2-2; possibly TRBD1 for D (5 bases). The germline V and J ends were trimmed by 6 bases and 5 bases, with 13 bases remaining between them. Germline V gives CDR1 LNHDA, CDR2 SQIVND (reference sequence). The CDR3 totals 14 residues. This CDR3 is CASRLKGSTGELFF. The CDR3 coding sequence is TGTGCCAGTAGACTGAAGGGGTCTACCGGGGAGCTGTTTTTT.

J is TRBJ2-5 and V is TRBV7-6, with 7 bases fitting TRBD1. Germline V gene data show CDR1 as SGHVS and CDR2 as FNYEAQ. The CDR3 contains 15 residues. Trimming cost V 4 bases and J 2 bases; bases outside gene matches: 7. Written as DNA, the CDR3 is TGTGCCAGCAGCTCGACAGGGTCCGCTCAAGAGACCCAGTACTTC. This gives the protein CASSSTGSAQETQYF. The full variable domain, in which reference TRBV7-6 and TRBJ2-5 provide the parts outside the CDR3, is GAGVSQSPRYKVTKRGQDVALRCDPISGHVSLYWYRQALGQGPEFLTYFNYEAQQDKSGLPNDRFSAERPEGSISTLTIQRTEQRDSAMYRCASSSTGSAQETQYFGPGTRLLVL.

The V and J genes are TRBV7-2 and TRBJ2-6; D is undetermined. V dropped 5 bases and J dropped 4 bases, with 3 bases sitting between them. The CDR3 consists of 12 residues. The germline V gene encodes CDR1 SGHTA and CDR2 FQGNSA. The CDR3 loop is CASSPGANVLTF. CDR3 nucleotides: TGTGCCAGCAGCCCAGGGGCCAACGTCCTGACTTTC.

The chain carries TRBV4-2 and TRBJ1-1; 8 nucleotides match TRBD1. This CDR3 has 15 amino acids. V was pared by 7 bases and J by 2 bases, with 9 bases of the junction left unmatched. CDR1 and CDR2 from the germline V gene are LGHNA and YNFKEQ. The CDR3 region is CASTPRPGGNTEAFF. Here the CDR3 DNA reads TGTGCCAGCACCCCCCGACCAGGGGGCAACACTGAAGCTTTCTTT.

The rearrangement links TRBV6-1 to TRBJ1-2; TRBD1 matches 9 bases. Germline V CDR1 and CDR2: MNHNS, SASEGT. This CDR3 spans 15 amino acids. V dropped 5 bases and J dropped 7; count of bases not matched to a gene: 11. Here the CDR3 reads CASSFFPGQGGGYTF. The CDR3 coding sequence is TGTGCCAGCAGTTTCTTTCCGGGACAGGGAGGTGGCTACACCTTC.